The entry below describes one T cell receptor (beta chain). Its cognate antigen has yet to be identified. The junction departs from the called germline gene at one end, perhaps through a read error. The entry originates in a study of T cells in Graves' hyperthyroidism and ophthalmopathy (dated 2019 in TCRdb). Turning to the overall study: Peripheral blood samples were taken at initial diagnosis, before any treatment was given. The paper describes TCR Vbeta CDR3 sequencing of some 130 peripheral blood samples, made up of about 41 ophthalmopathy patients, around 73 hyperthyroidism patients and about 17 progressor patients. In more than five Graves' hyperthyroidism patients, the study also compared T-cell repertoires from thyroid tissue with T-cell repertoires from blood. A discovery cohort of about a hundred patients, about 40 with Graves' ophthalmopathy and over 55 with stable Graves' hyperthyroidism, was used to find distinguishing TCR V-J signatures. Following sampling, methimazole starting at 30 mg daily was given to hyperthyroidism patients, and high-dose intravenous methylprednisolone was given to ophthalmopathy patients. Prospective prediction of ophthalmopathy was tested in an independent validation cohort of fewer than 20 hyperthyroidism patients and 15 to 17 patients who later progressed to ophthalmopathy. The 75 to 100 discovery patients were randomly divided into training and test sets at a 7:3 ratio.

A patient counted as having stable Graves' hyperthyroidism if no progression to ophthalmopathy occurred over 18 months of follow-up. Hyperthyroidism patients were newly diagnosed, with disease duration under 2 months, and aged 18 to 65 years. The study excluded patients with uncontrolled infections, other autoimmune diseases, pregnancy or lactation. Diagnoses were established on the basis of clinical symptoms, serum thyroxine and TRAb, thyroid ultrasound, and orbital computed tomography. Ficoll-Paque density gradient centrifugation was used to isolate PBMCs from about 10 ml of fresh peripheral blood. Total RNA was extracted using Trizol reagent, and RNA quality was assessed on an Agilent 2100 Bioanalyzer. Taken from cysteine to phenylalanine, the CDR3 has 11 residues. The only DNA kept is the CDR3, 33 bases in frame from the first base. CDR1 and CDR2 (MGHDK, SYGVNS) derive from the germline V gene.

General study outcomes and caveats: Blood samples also contained most of the expanded thyroid clonotypes (frequency above 0.001), which suggests that blood repertoires may reflect thyroid immune responses. A 13 V-J signature model separated ophthalmopathy from stable hyperthyroidism, with just over 85% sensitivity and about 81% specificity in cross-validation and 80%/75% in testing. No statistical method was used to set the sample size in advance, and investigators knew the group allocation. During validation, the model predicted progression to ophthalmopathy a median of approximately 6 months ahead of onset, with around 70% sensitivity and 72% to 80% specificity.

Amplification of TCR beta CDR3 regions was carried out from RNA transcripts. For the first round of RT-PCR on the TCR CDR3, the HTBI primer set was used together with the Qiagen OneStep RT-PCR kit. The libraries were constructed in a second round of multiplex PCR and then size-selected and purified. Libraries were sequenced paired-end with 100 bp reads on an Illumina HiSeq2000. Per the source publication's procedure: SOAPnuke was used to process the raw data, with reads discarded if the reads contained adapters or uncalled bases, had a mean Phred below 15, or lacked an exact constant-primer or identifier match. High-quality paired reads were merged using COPE v1.2.5, and each unique nucleotide sequence was defined as a clonotype. Clonotypes were aligned to IMGT TRBV, TRBD and TRBJ reference segments using MiTCR v1.1. Only V-J combinations with frequency above 0.0001, covering 99% to 99.2% of repertoires, were analysed. The TCS score was defined as F50 (clonal expansion) divided by E x V (chaos), with BLOSUM62-based TCRdist calculated between CDR3 peptides within each V-J. Welch's t-statistics and random forest reduced just over 500 V-J features to some 14, which were used in a naive Bayes classifier (R e1071). In-frame beta chains were kept once TCRdb had trimmed the public reads at Q25 with fastp and called clones with MiXCR. CDR3 protein sequences are deduplicated, and each keeps its most common genes and DNA. The V and J calls come from TCRdb's annotation, not from the publication. This sample lists fewer than 850,000 distinct CDR3 sequences; 15% to 20% were detected once. The top ten constitute around 16% of the sample.

Rearrangement joined TRBV25-1 to TRBJ2-6, with the identity of the D gene unclear. Material: blood. This TCR derives from a man aged 50-60 years with Graves' hyperthyroidism. The DNA reads TGTGCCACCTCTAGGGCCAACGTCCTGACTTTC. It is translated as CATSRANVLTF. Where the CDR3 stops, the reference TRBV25-1 and TRBJ2-6 genes take over; the full variable domain is EADIYQTPRYLVIGTGKKITLECSQTMGHDKMYWYQQDPGMELHLIHYSYGVNSTEKGDLSSESTVSRIRTEHFPLTLESARPSHTSQYLCATSRANVLTFGAGSRLTVL.